A selection of T cell receptor beta chains follows, all from one sample in a study of T cell clonotyping in hematopoietic cell transplantation. Only in-frame clones appear in the TCRdb table, and some are missing; sequencing was by immunoSEQ multiplex PCR. The sample carries some 15,000 clones, under 90% recorded once. Sequencing used peripheral blood mononuclear cells. These receptors were taken from a man aged 50-59 years in good health. Some clones in this sample may be carry-over from other donors' samples. Each CDR3 is given with its conserved first and last residue. Each record gives: J gene, V gene, D gene, clone size, CDR3 protein, CDR3 DNA. A D gene is named only where the DNA matches it firmly. Size values are once, few and many counts, or a class for expanded clones, and some rows have none.

>TRBJ2-3|TRBV6-1|NA|NA
CASSEWTADTQYF
TGTGCCAGCAGCGAATGGACCGCAGATACGCAGTATTTT
>TRBJ2-7|TRBV1|NA|NA
CTSSQDGGREQYF
TGCACCAGCAGCCAAGATGGGGGTCGCGAGCAGTACTTC
>TRBJ1-6|TRBV7-9|TRBD1|NA
CASSLVGRQGSYNSPLHF
TGTGCCAGCAGCTTAGTGGGGCGACAGGGTTCCTATAATTCACCCCTCCACTTT
>TRBJ1-2|TRBV13|TRBD1|NA
CASSLGQGALRGYTF
TGTGCCAGCAGCTTAGGCCAGGGGGCGCTTCGAGGCTACACCTTC
>TRBJ1-5|TRBV28|TRBD1|NA
CASIPRGTDYQPQHF
TGTGCCAGCATCCCCAGAGGGACAGACTATCAGCCCCAGCATTTT
>TRBJ2-7|TRBV6-5|NA|NA
CASCPQAGRYEQYF
TGTGCCAGCTGTCCCCAGGCGGGGCGCTACGAGCAGTACTTC
>TRBJ2-5|TRBV4-1|NA|NA
CASSQWREETQYF
TGCGCCAGCAGCCAGTGGAGGGAGGAGACCCAGTACTTC
>TRBJ1-4|TRBV11-3|NA|NA
CASSLGGRSGEKLFF
TGTGCCAGCAGCTTAGGGGGGAGATCGGGTGAAAAACTGTTTTTT
>TRBJ1-2|TRBV6-5|TRBD1|once
CASSYIRTGGNYGYTF
TGTGCCAGCAGTTATATACGCACAGGGGGCAACTATGGCTACACCTTC
>TRBJ2-3|TRBV6-4|TRBD2|NA
CASSYSTGGAGDTQYF
TGTGCCAGCAGTTACAGTACCGGGGGGGCCGGAGATACGCAGTATTTT
>TRBJ1-1|TRBV30|TRBD1|NA
CACGQGTAEAFF
TGTGCCTGCGGACAGGGGACCGCTGAAGCTTTCTTT
>TRBJ1-4|TRBV5-1|TRBD1|NA
CASSLGQGGEKLFF
TGCGCCAGCAGCCTGGGACAGGGAGGGGAAAAACTGTTTTTT
>TRBJ2-7|TRBV12-5|TRBD1|once
CASGPRGDRISYEQYF
TGTGCTAGTGGTCCGAGGGGGGACAGGATTTCCTACGAGCAGTACTTC
>TRBJ1-2|TRBV28|NA|NA
CASSLMAAGAYGYTF
TGTGCCAGCAGTTTAATGGCAGCGGGCGCCTATGGCTACACCTTC
>TRBJ1-5|TRBV6-5|NA|NA
CASSPQPPGPQHF
TGTGCCAGCAGCCCTCAACCCCCGGGGCCCCAGCATTTT
>TRBJ1-1|TRBV20-1|NA|NA
CSASKGEQAFF
TGCAGTGCTAGTAAGGGAGAGCAAGCTTTCTTT
>TRBJ1-6|TRBV4-1|NA|NA
CASSQAGTVNSPLHF
TGCGCCAGCAGCCAAGCTGGTACAGTTAATTCACCCCTCCACTTT
>TRBJ1-5|TRBV15|TRBD1|once
CATSRDRVLNQPQHF
TGTGCCACCAGCAGGGACAGGGTTCTCAATCAGCCCCAGCATTTT
>TRBJ2-3|TRBV5-1|NA|NA
CASSLGRTDTQYF
TGCGCCAGCAGCTTGGGACGAACAGATACGCAGTATTTT
>TRBJ1-5|TRBV6-5|NA|NA
CASSRTSQPQHF
TGTGCCAGCAGTCGGACGAGTCAGCCCCAGCATTTT
>TRBJ1-2|TRBV7-9|NA|NA
CASSLPGGTNGYTF
TGTGCCAGCAGCCTTCCGGGGGGGACGAACGGCTACACCTTC
>TRBJ1-2|TRBV28|NA|once
CASSMPGGYTF
TGTGCCAGCAGCATGCCCGGAGGCTACACCTTC
>TRBJ2-3|TRBV9|NA|NA
CASSVLADTQYF
TGTGCCAGCAGCGTCTTGGCAGATACGCAGTATTTT
>TRBJ2-5|TRBV11-3|TRBD2|once
CASSPRDSGGNTQYF
TGTGCCAGCAGCCCAAGGGATAGCGGGGGGAACACCCAGTACTTC
>TRBJ1-1|TRBV7-2|NA|NA
CASSSSTAMNTEAFF
TGTGCCAGCAGCTCCTCGACAGCCATGAACACTGAAGCTTTCTTT
>TRBJ1-1|TRBV6-5|NA|NA
CASSTYWRQSEAFF
TGTGCCAGCAGTACTTACTGGAGACAGTCTGAAGCTTTCTTT
>TRBJ1-6|TRBV25-1|NA|NA
CASSEYGFNSPLHF
TGTGCCAGCAGTGAATATGGCTTCAATTCACCCCTCCACTTT
>TRBJ2-7|TRBV7-2|NA|NA
CASSLESFYEQYF
TGTGCCAGCAGCTTAGAGAGCTTCTACGAGCAGTACTTC
>TRBJ1-1|TRBV7-3|NA|NA
CASSLEGDTEAFF
TGTGCCAGCAGCTTAGAAGGAGACACTGAAGCTTTCTTT
>TRBJ1-2|TRBV6-5|TRBD1|NA
CASTQGGWGGYTF
TGTGCCAGCACCCAAGGGGGCTGGGGTGGCTACACCTTC
>TRBJ1-2|TRBV25-1|NA|NA
CASSSFPGALGGYTF
TGTGCCAGCAGTTCCTTCCCTGGGGCACTTGGAGGCTACACCTTC
>TRBJ2-5|TRBV20-1|TRBD2|NA
CSASGLAGLYF
TGCAGTGCTAGCGGTCTAGCGGGGTTATACTTC
>TRBJ1-5|TRBV29-1|NA|NA
CSVEETANQPQHF
TGCAGCGTTGAGGAAACGGCTAATCAGCCCCAGCATTTT
>TRBJ2-3|TRBV30|TRBD1|NA
CAWSAGQGGTDTQYF
TGTGCCTGGAGCGCGGGACAGGGCGGAACAGATACGCAGTATTTT
>TRBJ1-1|TRBV19|NA|NA
CASSKLRGGTEAFF
TGTGCCAGTAGTAAATTGCGGGGCGGCACTGAAGCTTTCTTT
>TRBJ1-2|TRBV7-6|NA|NA
CASSPTTVSGYGYTF
TGTGCCAGCAGCCCGACGACAGTTTCGGGATATGGCTACACCTTC
>TRBJ1-2|TRBV29-1|NA|once
CSVEFAGAGGYTF
TGCAGCGTTGAGTTTGCGGGGGCTGGCGGCTACACCTTC
>TRBJ1-2|TRBV5-1|NA|NA
CASSLSGDGYTF
TGCGCCAGCAGCTTGTCGGGGGATGGCTACACCTTC
>TRBJ2-3|TRBV7-7|NA|NA
CASSKALGDTQYF
TGTGCTAGCAGCAAGGCCCTAGGAGATACGCAGTATTTT
>TRBJ1-2|TRBV13|TRBD1|NA
CASSLEQGASYTF
TGTGCCAGCAGCTTAGAACAGGGGGCTAGCTACACCTTC
>TRBJ2-3|TRBV5-1|TRBD2|NA
CASNRNGGAGTDTQYF
TGCGCCAGCAACCGAAACGGGGGGGCCGGCACAGATACGCAGTATTTT